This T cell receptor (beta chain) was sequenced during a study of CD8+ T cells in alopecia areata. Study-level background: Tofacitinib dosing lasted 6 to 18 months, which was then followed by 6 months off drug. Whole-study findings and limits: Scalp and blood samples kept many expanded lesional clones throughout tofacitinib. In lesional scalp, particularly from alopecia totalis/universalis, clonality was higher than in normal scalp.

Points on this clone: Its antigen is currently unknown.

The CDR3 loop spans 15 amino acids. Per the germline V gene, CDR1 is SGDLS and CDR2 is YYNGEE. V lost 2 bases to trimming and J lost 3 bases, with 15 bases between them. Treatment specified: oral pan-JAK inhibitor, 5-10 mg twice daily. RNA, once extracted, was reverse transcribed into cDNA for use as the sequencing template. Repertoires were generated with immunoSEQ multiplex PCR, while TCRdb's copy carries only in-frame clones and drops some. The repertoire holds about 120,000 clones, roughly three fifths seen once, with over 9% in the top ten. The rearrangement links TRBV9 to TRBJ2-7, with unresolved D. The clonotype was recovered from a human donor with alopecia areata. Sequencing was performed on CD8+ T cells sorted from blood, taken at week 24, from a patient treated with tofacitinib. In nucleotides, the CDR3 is TGTGCCAGCAGCGTCGGCACCGACTGGGGCTACGAGCAGTACTTC. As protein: CASSVGTDWGYEQYF.